Included here is one T cell receptor (beta chain) sequence, with context. The data derive from a study of cytomegalovirus exposure and HLA in healthy donors. Germline lookup yields CDR1 MDHEN and CDR2 SYDVKM. CDR3 length equals 16 residues. J lost 6 bases, V lost 8 bases, and 16 bases had no gene match. The PCR employed 60 Vbeta primers together with 13 Jbeta primers. TCRdb's table, derived via immunoSEQ multiplex PCR, lists solely in-frame clones and lacks some. The sample is made up of approximately 130,000 clones, and the top ten hold 2% of it. Sequencing used PBMCs. This receptor was obtained from a woman aged 55-69 years in good health and CMV-seronegative. The gene calls are TRBV28 and TRBJ1-2; 9 positions match TRBD1. CDR3 in DNA: TGTGCCAGCTCCCCGTTTTCCGGACAGGGGAGGGATGGCTACACCTTC. Amino acid sequence: CASSPFSGQGRDGYTF.